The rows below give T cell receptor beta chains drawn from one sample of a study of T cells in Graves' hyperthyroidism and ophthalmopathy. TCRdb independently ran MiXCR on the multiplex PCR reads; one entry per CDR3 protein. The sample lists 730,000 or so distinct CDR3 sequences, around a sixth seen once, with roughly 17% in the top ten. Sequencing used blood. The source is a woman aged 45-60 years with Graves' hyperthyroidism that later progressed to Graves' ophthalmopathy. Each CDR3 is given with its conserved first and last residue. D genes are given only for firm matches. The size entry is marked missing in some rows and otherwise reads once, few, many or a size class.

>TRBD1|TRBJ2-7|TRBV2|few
TGTGCCAGCAGCAACAGGGGTCTCTACGAGCAGTACTTC
CASSNRGLYEQYF
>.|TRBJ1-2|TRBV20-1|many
TGCAGTGCTAGAGAGGCCAGCAACTATGGCTACACCTTC
CSAREASNYGYTF
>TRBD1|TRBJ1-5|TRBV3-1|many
TGTGCCAGCAGCTCAACAGGGGGCAATCAGCCCCAGCATTTT
CASSSTGGNQPQHF
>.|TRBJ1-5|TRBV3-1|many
TGTGCCAGCAGCCACCCCAATCAGCCCCAGCATTTT
CASSHPNQPQHF
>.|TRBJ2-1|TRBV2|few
TGTGCCAGCAGAAAGACGGGACCCTACAATGAGCAGTTCTTC
CASRKTGPYNEQFF
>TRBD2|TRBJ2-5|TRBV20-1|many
TGCAGTGCTAAGAGTCCGGGGGGGCAGGAGACCCAGTACTTC
CSAKSPGGQETQYF
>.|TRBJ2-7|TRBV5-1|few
TGCGCCAGCAGCTTGGTGACTAATCCCTACGAGCAGTACTTC
CASSLVTNPYEQYF
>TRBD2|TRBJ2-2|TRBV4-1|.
TGCGCCAGCAGCCAAGATCCTCTAGCGGGGGGTTCAATCGGGGAGCTGTTTTTT
CASSQDPLAGGSIGELFF
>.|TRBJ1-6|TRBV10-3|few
TGTGCCATCACGGCAGGGAACGGGAATAATTCACCCCTCCACTTT
CAITAGNGNNSPLHF
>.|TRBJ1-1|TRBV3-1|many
TGTGCCAGCAGCCAAGACCCCGCCAGGCCGGCTTTCTTT
CASSQDPARPAFF
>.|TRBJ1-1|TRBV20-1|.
TGCAGTGCGAAGGACGGTCGGAACACTGAAGCTTTCTTT
CSAKDGRNTEAFF